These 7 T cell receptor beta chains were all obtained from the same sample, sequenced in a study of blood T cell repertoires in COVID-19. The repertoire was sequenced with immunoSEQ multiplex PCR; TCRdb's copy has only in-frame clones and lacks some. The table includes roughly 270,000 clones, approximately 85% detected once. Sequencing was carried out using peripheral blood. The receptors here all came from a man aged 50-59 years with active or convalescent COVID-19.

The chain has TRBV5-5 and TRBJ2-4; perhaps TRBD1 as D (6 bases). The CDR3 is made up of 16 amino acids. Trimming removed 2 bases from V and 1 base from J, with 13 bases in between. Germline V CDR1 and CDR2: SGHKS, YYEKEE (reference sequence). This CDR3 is CASSLTGMEAKNIQYF. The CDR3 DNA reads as TGTGCCAGCAGCTTAACAGGGATGGAGGCCAAAAACATTCAGTACTTC.

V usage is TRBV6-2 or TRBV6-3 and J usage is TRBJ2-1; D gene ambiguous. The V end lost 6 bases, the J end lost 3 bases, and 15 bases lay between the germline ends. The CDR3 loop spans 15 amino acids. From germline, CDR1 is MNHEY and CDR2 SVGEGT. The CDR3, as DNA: TGTGCCAGCAGCCCACCCACAGCTGGCTACAATGAGCAGTTCTTC. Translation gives CASSPPTAGYNEQFF.

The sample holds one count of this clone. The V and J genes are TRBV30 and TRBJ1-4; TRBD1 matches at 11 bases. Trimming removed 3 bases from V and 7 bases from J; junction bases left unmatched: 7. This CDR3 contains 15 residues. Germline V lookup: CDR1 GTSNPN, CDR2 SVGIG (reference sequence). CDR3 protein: CAWRPGQGAFEKLFF. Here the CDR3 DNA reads TGTGCCTGGAGGCCTGGACAGGGGGCTTTTGAAAAACTGTTTTTT.

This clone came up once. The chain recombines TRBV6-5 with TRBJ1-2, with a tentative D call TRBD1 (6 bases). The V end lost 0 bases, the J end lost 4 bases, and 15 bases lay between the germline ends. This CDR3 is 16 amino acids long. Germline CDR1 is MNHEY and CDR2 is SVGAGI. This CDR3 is CASSYSILQGTYGYTF. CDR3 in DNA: TGTGCCAGCAGTTACTCGATATTACAGGGAACCTATGGCTACACCTTC.

CDR3 DNA: TGTGCCAGCAGTGAAAAGTTGAGCTCCTACAATGAGCAGTTCTTC. Residues: CASSEKLSSYNEQFF. V and J are TRBV6-1 and TRBJ2-1; D uncertain. V lost 2 bases to trimming and J lost 0 bases, with 8 bases between them. CDR1 is MNHNS, CDR2 SASEGT, per germline. The CDR3 spans 15 residues.

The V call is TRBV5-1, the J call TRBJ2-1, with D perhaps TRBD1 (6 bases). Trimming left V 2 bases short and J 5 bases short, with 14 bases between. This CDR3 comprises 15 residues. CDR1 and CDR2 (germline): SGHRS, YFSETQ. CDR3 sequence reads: CASSLLSYRDNEQFF. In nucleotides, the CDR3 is TGCGCCAGCAGCTTACTTTCTTACAGGGACAATGAGCAGTTCTTC.

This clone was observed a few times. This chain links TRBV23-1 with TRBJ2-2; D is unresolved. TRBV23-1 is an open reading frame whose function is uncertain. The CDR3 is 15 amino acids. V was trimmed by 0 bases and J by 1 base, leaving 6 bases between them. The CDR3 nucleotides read TGCGCCAGCAGTCAATCGTTTATGAACACCGGGGAGCTGTTTTTT. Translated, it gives CASSQSFMNTGELFF.